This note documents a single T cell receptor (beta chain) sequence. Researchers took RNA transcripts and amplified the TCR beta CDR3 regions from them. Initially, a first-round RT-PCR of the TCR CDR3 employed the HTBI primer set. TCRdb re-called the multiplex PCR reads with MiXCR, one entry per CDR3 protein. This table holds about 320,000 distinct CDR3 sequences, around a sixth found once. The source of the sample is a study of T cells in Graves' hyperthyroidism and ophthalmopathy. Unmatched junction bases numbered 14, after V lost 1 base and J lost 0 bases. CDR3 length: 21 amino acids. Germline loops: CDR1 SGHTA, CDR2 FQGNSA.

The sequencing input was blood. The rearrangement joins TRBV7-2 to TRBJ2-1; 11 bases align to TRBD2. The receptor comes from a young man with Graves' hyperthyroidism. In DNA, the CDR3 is TGTGCCAGCAGCTTAGAGGGACTAGCGGTCTCTCTGGGGCGCTCCTACAATGAGCAGTTCTTC. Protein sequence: CASSLEGLAVSLGRSYNEQFF.